This entry lists 21 T cell receptor beta chains sequenced from one sample in a study of shared clonotypes between healthy human individuals. Data came from immunoSEQ multiplex PCR; TCRdb stores just in-frame clones and leaves some out. Of under 600,000 clones in the sample, 97% were seen once. The sample was naive CD4+ T cells sorted from blood. The sample's subset: CD45RA+ positively selected. All receptors derive from a woman aged 25 to 39 in good health.

V is TRBV6-5 and J is TRBJ1-2; 10 bases fit TRBD1. The CDR3 has 14 residues. Germline CDR1 is MNHEY and CDR2 is SVGAGI. Trimming cost V 4 bases and J 4 bases; bases outside gene matches: 3. CDR3 coding DNA: TGTGCCAGCAGTTCCGGGACAGGGGCCTATGGCTACACCTTC. This sequence encodes CASSSGTGAYGYTF.

The rearrangement joins TRBV28 to TRBJ2-7, with TRBD2 matching 14 bases. The J segment lost 2 bases and the V segment lost 5 bases, leaving 2 bases of the junction unmatched. The germline CDR1 and CDR2 sequences are MDHEN and SYDVKM. The CDR3 consists of 15 residues. The chain's CDR3 is CASSGTSGRAYEQYF. The CDR3 nucleotides are TGTGCCAGCAGTGGGACTAGCGGGAGAGCCTACGAGCAGTACTTC.

In DNA, the CDR3 is TGTGCCAGCTCACCGCGGACTGAAAATGAAAAACTGTTTTTT. It translates to CASSPRTENEKLFF. The chain links TRBV18 to TRBJ1-4; D is unresolved. CDR3 size: 14 residues. The V and J ends lost 3 bases and 5 bases respectively, with 10 bases between them. Looked up from germline, CDR1 is KGHSH and CDR2 is LQKENI.

Remarks on this clone: The same CDR3 is also encoded by other DNA sequences in this sample. The chain couples TRBV5-1 to TRBJ1-1; no reliable D call. V lost 2 bases to trimming and J lost 1 base, with 6 bases between them. The CDR3 length is 13 residues. CDR1 SGHRS and CDR2 YFSETQ come from the germline V gene. The CDR3 reads CASSLTRNTEAFF. The CDR3 bases are TGCGCCAGCAGCTTAACGAGGAACACTGAAGCTTTCTTT.

The chain carries TRBV30 and TRBJ2-5; tentatively, D is TRBD2 (5 bases). The germline CDR1 and CDR2 sequences are GTSNPN and SVGIG (reference sequence). Trimming cost V 2 bases and J 4 bases, with 11 bases left between them. CDR3 length: 13 residues. The CDR3 spells CAWSRGVSETQYF. DNA for the CDR3: TGTGCCTGGAGTCGGGGAGTTTCAGAGACCCAGTACTTC.

The chain is built from TRBV19 and TRBJ2-7, with 8 bases matching TRBD1. V lost 5 bases and J lost 4; bases outside the gene matches: 13. This CDR3 comprises 16 residues. Germline values: CDR1 LNHDA, CDR2 SQIVND (reference sequence). The CDR3 reads CASSLTPRRTGYEQYF. The CDR3 DNA is TGTGCCAGTAGTCTAACCCCCAGACGGACAGGGTACGAGCAGTACTTC.

This chain links TRBV5-1 with TRBJ2-5; D remains ambiguous. The end of the DNA aligns better with TRBJ2-7, so the J call may be wrong. This CDR3 is built from 13 residues. CDR1 is SGHRS and CDR2 is YFSETQ in the germline V gene. The CDR3 DNA sequence: TGCGCCAGCAGCAACCCGCCAAGGTACGAGCAGTACTTC. As protein: CASSNPPRYEQYF.

V is TRBV18 and J is TRBJ2-1; 12 bases are shared with TRBD2. Germline values: CDR1 KGHSH, CDR2 LQKENI. The CDR3 loop spans 18 amino acids. The V segment lost 4 bases and the J segment 8 bases; nucleotides outside the gene matches: 15. For the CDR3, the DNA is TGTGCCAGCTCACGCCTGAGGCTAGCGGGAGGGGCTCTCGATGAGCAGTTCTTC. The encoded protein is CASSRLRLAGGALDEQFF.

This clone was observed once. The V gene is TRBV14, the J gene TRBJ1-2; a weak D match, TRBD1 (6 bases). V dropped 7 bases and J dropped 6 bases, with 24 bases sitting between them. The CDR3 has 16 residues. Germline V gene data show CDR1 as SGHDN and CDR2 as FVKESK. CDR3 DNA sequence: TGTGCCAGCACCCCAAGGGGGGGGCAGCTCTCGAATGGCTACACCTTC. It encodes CASTPRGGQLSNGYTF.

The chain uses TRBV2 and TRBJ1-6, with TRBD1 identical over 10 bases. V was pared by 5 bases and J by 6 bases, with 1 base of the junction left unmatched. The CDR3 spans 14 residues. Germline V gene data show CDR1 as SNHLY and CDR2 as FYNNEI. The CDR3 spells CASSRQGANSPLHF. The CDR3 coding sequence is TGTGCCAGCAGTAGACAGGGGGCTAATTCACCCCTCCACTTT.

V usage is TRBV7-2 and J usage is TRBJ2-7; 7 bases match TRBD1. Germline trimming cut 2 bases from V and 2 bases from J; bases unmatched to any gene: 6. The CDR3 sequence is 15 residues long. Looked up from germline, CDR1 is SGHTA and CDR2 is FQGNSA. Here the CDR3 DNA reads TGTGCCAGCAGCTTAACTCGGCAGGGGGCCTACGAGCAGTACTTC. The encoded protein is CASSLTRQGAYEQYF. Full variable domain (remainder filled in from reference TRBV7-2 and TRBJ2-7): GAGVSQSPSNKVTEKGKDVELRCDPISGHTALYWYRQSLGQGLEFLIYFQGNSAPDKSGLPSDRFSAERTGGSVSTLTIQRTQQEDSAVYLCASSLTRQGAYEQYFGPGTRLTVT.

V is TRBV5-4 and J is TRBJ2-4, with D possibly matching TRBD1 (6 bases). The CDR3 covers 15 residues. Germline CDR1 reads SGHNT; CDR2 reads YYREEE (reference sequence). Trimming removed 5 bases at V and 1 base at J, with 13 bases between. The CDR3 nucleotides are TGTGCCAGCAGTTGGGGGCTTAGCGCCAAAAACATTCAGTACTTC. It codes for CASSWGLSAKNIQYF.

The chain joins TRBV2 to TRBJ1-3; D might be TRBD1 (5 bases). In germline, CDR1 is SNHLY, CDR2 FYNNEI. This CDR3 comprises 14 residues. V gave up 7 bases and J gave up 2 bases, with 12 bases separating them. CDR3 in DNA: TGTGCCAGCATGAAGTCAGGGCCTGGAAACACCATATATTTT. Amino acids: CASMKSGPGNTIYF. Together with reference TRBV2 and TRBJ1-3, the CDR3 gives the full variable domain: EPEVTQTPSHQVTQMGQEVILRCVPISNHLYFYWYRQILGQKVEFLVSFYNNEISEKSEIFDDQFSVERPDGSNFTLKIRSTKLEDSAMYFCASMKSGPGNTIYFGEGSWLTVV.

CDR3 coding DNA: TGTGCCAGCAGCGACAAAGGGGGTAGCACAGATACGCAGTATTTT. This sequence encodes CASSDKGGSTDTQYF. This chain links TRBV5-4 with TRBJ2-3, with D perhaps TRBD1 (6 bases). CDR3 length equals 15 residues. With 4 bases removed from V and 0 bases from J, the gap between germline ends came to 12 bases. The germline V gene encodes CDR1 SGHNT and CDR2 YYREEE (reference sequence).

The rearrangement links TRBV6-1 to TRBJ2-7; TRBD2 matches 12 bases. The CDR3 is 16 amino acids. Trimming cost V 0 bases and J 5 bases; bases outside gene matches: 5. Germline CDR1 MNHNS, CDR2 SASEGT. For the CDR3, the DNA is TGTGCCAGCAGTGAAGCACTAGCGGGAGGCCCGAACGAGCAGTACTTC. Protein sequence: CASSEALAGGPNEQYF.

The chain links TRBV2 to TRBJ2-1, with 9 bases lining up with TRBD2. This CDR3 is built from 16 residues. Germline V gene sequence: CDR1 SNHLY, CDR2 FYNNEI. V shed 3 bases, J shed 8 bases, and the junction held 11 bases outside the gene matches. As DNA, the CDR3 is TGTGCCAGCAGTGAGTTGCGGTTAGTAGCGGGAGATGAGCAGTTCTTC. Its translation is CASSELRLVAGDEQFF. Looking up the rest from reference TRBV2 and TRBJ2-1 gives the full variable domain: EPEVTQTPSHQVTQMGQEVILRCVPISNHLYFYWYRQILGQKVEFLVSFYNNEISEKSEIFDDQFSVERPDGSNFTLKIRSTKLEDSAMYFCASSELRLVAGDEQFFGPGTRLTVL.

The chain recombines TRBV4-1 with TRBJ2-5; 12 bases align to TRBD2. CDR1 is MGHRA, CDR2 YSYEKL, per germline. There are 18 residues in the CDR3. V was pared by 1 base and J by 5 bases, with 11 bases of the junction left unmatched. CDR3 loop: CASSQGGLAGLRQETQYF. The CDR3, as DNA: TGCGCCAGCAGCCAAGGGGGACTAGCGGGCCTCAGACAGGAGACCCAGTACTTC.

The rearrangement uses TRBV5-1 and TRBJ2-5; 9 bases fit TRBD2. The V and J ends lost 0 bases and 3 bases, in that order; junction bases with no gene match: 6. The CDR3 totals 16 residues. Germline-derived CDR1 and CDR2 are SGHRS and YFSETQ. The CDR3 DNA is TGCGCCAGCAGCTTGGGCGGGAGGGCCCCTAAAGAGACCCAGTACTTC. Its protein product is CASSLGGRAPKETQYF.

The chain links TRBV28 to TRBJ1-2; D uncertain. CDR1 is MDHEN, CDR2 SYDVKM, per germline. The V gene lost 2 bases and the J gene lost 0 bases, with 13 bases spanning the gap. The CDR3 loop spans 16 amino acids. CDR3: CASSLEFPPSNYGYTF. In DNA, the CDR3 is TGTGCCAGCAGTTTAGAGTTCCCCCCCTCTAACTATGGCTACACCTTC.

In this sample, this clone turned up once. In DNA, the CDR3 is TGCGCCAGCAGCTTGGATGGGACAGGCCATAATGAAAAACTGTTTTTT. This gives the protein CASSLDGTGHNEKLFF. V usage is TRBV5-1 and J usage is TRBJ1-4; 8 nucleotides align to TRBD1. This CDR3 is 16 amino acids long. J was trimmed by 4 bases and V by 0 bases; bases with no gene match: 5. Germline V CDR1 and CDR2: SGHRS, YFSETQ. Full variable domain (rest looked up from reference TRBV5-1 and TRBJ1-4): KAGVTQTPRYLIKTRGQQVTLSCSPISGHRSVSWYQQTPGQGLQFLFEYFSETQRNKGNFPGRFSGRQFSNSRSEMNVSTLELGDSALYLCASSLDGTGHNEKLFFGSGTQLSVL.

The CDR3 DNA sequence: TGTGCCAGTGCGCCCGGGGCGAGAACCCCCTACGAGCAGTACTTC. Amino acid sequence: CASAPGARTPYEQYF. V gene TRBV6-6 combines with J gene TRBJ2-7; the D gene could be TRBD1 or TRBD2 (5 bases each). The V gene's germline CDR1 is MNHNY and CDR2 SVGAGI (reference sequence). V shed 9 bases and J shed 2 bases, with 20 bases lying between them. This CDR3 is 15 amino acids long.